This TCR beta chain is drawn from a study of cytomegalovirus exposure and HLA in healthy donors. Looking at the study overall: About 80 million unique TCR sequences came from HLA-typed donors in an early release. The study, taken as a whole, reports: Fewer N-insertions (relative to the approximately 670-donor mean) were reportedly seen in an Asian-associated ancestry cluster in a later analysis. The authors enumerated 164 TCR beta chains as linked to cytomegalovirus.

Primers included in the PCR were 60 Vbeta and 13 Jbeta primers. Clones were read by immunoSEQ multiplex PCR, and TCRdb kept only the in-frame ones, dropping some. Of about 90,000 clones listed, about 66% are singletons. This CDR3 has 16 residues. CDR1 and CDR2 (germline): MNHNS, SASEGT. Trimming took 4 bases from V and 0 from J, leaving 14 bases between them. Worth noting for this clone: Its matching antigen is unknown.

This receptor was identified in a man aged 25 to 40 in good health and CMV-seronegative. The sample comprised PBMCs. This sequence joins TRBV6-1 and TRBJ2-3; D is possibly TRBD2 (5 bases). The CDR3 spells CASSGTGLTSTDTQYF. The CDR3 region has the DNA TGTGCCAGCAGTGGGACGGGATTGACTAGCACAGATACGCAGTATTTT.